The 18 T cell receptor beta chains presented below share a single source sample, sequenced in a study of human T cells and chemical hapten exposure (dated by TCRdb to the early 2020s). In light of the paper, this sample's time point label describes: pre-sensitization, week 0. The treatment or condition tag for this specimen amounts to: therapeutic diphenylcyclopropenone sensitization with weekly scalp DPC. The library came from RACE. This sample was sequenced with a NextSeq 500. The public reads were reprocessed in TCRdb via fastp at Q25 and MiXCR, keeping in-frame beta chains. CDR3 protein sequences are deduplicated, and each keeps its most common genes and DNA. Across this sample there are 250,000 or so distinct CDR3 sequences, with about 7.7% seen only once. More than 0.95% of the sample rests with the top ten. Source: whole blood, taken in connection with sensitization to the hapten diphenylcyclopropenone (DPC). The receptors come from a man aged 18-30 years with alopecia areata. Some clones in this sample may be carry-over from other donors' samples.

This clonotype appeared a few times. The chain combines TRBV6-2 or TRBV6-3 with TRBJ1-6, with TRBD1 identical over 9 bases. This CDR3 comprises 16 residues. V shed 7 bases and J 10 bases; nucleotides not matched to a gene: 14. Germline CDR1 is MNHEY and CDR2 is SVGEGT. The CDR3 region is CASTKGTGGEGSPLHF. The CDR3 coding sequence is TGTGCCAGCACAAAAGGAACAGGGGGCGAAGGGTCACCCCTCCACTTT.

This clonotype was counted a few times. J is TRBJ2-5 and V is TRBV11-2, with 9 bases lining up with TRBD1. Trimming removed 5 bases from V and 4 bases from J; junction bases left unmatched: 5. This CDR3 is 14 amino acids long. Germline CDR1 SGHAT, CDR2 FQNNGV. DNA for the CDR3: TGTGCCAGCAGCCCGGGGACAGGGAGAGAGACCCAGTACTTC. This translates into CASSPGTGRETQYF.

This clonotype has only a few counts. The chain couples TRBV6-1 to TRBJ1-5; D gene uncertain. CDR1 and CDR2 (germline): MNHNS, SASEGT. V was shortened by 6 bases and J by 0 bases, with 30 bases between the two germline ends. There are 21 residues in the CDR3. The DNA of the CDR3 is TGTGCCAGCAGAGGTGGTCTCGGTATAGCTGGTTCTCGGTATAGCAATCAGCCCCAGCATTTT. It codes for CASRGGLGIAGSRYSNQPQHF.

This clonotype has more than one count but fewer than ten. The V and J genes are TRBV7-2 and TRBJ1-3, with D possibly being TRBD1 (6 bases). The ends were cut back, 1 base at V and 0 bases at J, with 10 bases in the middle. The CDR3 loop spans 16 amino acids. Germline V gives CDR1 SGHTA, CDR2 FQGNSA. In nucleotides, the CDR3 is TGTGCCAGCAGCTTAGTTGTAGGGGGCTCTGGAAACACCATATATTTT. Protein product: CASSLVVGGSGNTIYF.

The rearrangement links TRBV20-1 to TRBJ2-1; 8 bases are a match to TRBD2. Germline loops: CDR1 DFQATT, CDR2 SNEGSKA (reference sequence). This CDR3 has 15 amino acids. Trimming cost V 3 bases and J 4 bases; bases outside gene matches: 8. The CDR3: CSASQGVAGYNEQFF. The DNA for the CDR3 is TGCAGTGCTAGTCAGGGAGTAGCGGGATACAATGAGCAGTTCTTC.

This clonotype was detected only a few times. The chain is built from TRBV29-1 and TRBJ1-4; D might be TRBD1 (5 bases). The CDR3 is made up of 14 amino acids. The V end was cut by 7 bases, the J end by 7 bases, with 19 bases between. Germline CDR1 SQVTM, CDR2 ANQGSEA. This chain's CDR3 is CSADSGLRGEKLFF. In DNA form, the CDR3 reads TGCAGCGCCGACTCCGGGCTAAGGGGTGAAAAACTGTTTTTT.

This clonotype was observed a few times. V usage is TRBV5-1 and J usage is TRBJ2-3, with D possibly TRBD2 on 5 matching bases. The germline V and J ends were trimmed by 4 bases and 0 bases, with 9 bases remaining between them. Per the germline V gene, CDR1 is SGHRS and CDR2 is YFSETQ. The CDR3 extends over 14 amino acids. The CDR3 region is CASSPLASTDTQYF. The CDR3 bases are TGCGCCAGCAGCCCGCTAGCAAGCACAGATACGCAGTATTTT.

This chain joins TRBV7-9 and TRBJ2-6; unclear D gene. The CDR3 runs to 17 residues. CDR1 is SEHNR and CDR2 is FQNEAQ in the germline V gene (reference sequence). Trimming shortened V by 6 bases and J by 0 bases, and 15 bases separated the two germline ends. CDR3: CASRSNPWVSGANVLTF. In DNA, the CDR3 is TGTGCCAGCAGATCAAATCCCTGGGTCTCTGGGGCCAACGTCCTGACTTTC.

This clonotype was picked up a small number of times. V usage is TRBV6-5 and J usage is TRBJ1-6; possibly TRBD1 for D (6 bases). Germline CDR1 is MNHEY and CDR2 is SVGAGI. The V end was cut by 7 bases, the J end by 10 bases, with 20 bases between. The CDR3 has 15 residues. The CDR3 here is CASKGGTGIWSPLHF. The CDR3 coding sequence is TGTGCCAGCAAGGGGGGAACAGGGATATGGTCACCCCTCCACTTT.

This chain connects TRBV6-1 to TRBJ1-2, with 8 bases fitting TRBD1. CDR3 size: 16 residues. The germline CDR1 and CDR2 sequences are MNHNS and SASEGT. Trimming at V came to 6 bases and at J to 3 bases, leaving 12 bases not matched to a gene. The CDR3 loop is CASSDEDRDSYYGYTF. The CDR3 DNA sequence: TGTGCCAGCAGCGACGAGGACAGGGACTCCTACTATGGCTACACCTTC.

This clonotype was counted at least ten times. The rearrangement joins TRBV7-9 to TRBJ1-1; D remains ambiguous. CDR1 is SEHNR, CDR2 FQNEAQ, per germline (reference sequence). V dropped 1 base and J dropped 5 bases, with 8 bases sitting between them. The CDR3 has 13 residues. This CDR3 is CASSLDGRTEAFF. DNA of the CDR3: TGTGCCAGCAGCTTAGATGGGAGGACTGAAGCTTTCTTT. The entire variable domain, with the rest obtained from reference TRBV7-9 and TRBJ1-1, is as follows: DTGVSQNPRHKITKRGQNVTFRCDPISEHNRLYWYRQTLGQGPEFLTYFQNEAQLEKSRLLSDRFSAERPKGSFSTLEIQRTEQGDSAMYLCASSLDGRTEAFFGQGTRLTVV.

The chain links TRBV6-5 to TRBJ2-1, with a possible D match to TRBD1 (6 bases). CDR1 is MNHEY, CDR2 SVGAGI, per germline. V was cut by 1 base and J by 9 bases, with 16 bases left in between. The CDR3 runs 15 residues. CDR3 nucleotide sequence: TGTGCCAGCAGTTACTTACAGGGTCAAGGGACTGAGCAGTTCTTC. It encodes CASSYLQGQGTEQFF.

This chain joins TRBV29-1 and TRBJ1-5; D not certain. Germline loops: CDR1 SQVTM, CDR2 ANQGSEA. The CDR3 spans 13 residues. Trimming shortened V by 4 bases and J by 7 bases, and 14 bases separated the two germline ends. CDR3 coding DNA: TGCAGCGTTGCCCCAGGATTTGACCAGCCCCAGCATTTT. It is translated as CSVAPGFDQPQHF.

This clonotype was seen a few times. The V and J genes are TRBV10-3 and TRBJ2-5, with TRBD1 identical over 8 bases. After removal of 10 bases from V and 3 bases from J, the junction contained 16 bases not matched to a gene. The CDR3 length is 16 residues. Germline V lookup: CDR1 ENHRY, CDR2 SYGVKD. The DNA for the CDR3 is TGTGCCACGACGCCCAATCGACAGGGGAGGAAAGAGACCCAGTACTTC. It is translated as CATTPNRQGRKETQYF.

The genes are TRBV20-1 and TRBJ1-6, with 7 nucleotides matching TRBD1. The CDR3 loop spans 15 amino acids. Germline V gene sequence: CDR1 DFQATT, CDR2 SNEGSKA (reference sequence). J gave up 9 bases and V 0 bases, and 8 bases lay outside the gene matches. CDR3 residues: CSARDIGQDGSPLHF. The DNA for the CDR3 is TGCAGTGCTAGAGATATCGGACAGGACGGTTCACCCCTCCACTTT.

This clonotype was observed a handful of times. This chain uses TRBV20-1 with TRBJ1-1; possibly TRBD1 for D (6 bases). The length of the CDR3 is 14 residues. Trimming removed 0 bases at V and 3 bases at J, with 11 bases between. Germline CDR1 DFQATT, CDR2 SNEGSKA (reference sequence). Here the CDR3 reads CSAREGAGDTEAFF. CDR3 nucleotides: TGCAGTGCTAGAGAGGGGGCCGGGGACACTGAAGCTTTCTTT.

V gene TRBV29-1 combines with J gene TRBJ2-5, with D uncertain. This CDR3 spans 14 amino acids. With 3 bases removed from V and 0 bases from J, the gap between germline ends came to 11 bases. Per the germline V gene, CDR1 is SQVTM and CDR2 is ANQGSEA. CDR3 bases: TGCAGCGTTGAGGTGACTTCCTACCAAGAGACCCAGTACTTC. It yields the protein CSVEVTSYQETQYF.

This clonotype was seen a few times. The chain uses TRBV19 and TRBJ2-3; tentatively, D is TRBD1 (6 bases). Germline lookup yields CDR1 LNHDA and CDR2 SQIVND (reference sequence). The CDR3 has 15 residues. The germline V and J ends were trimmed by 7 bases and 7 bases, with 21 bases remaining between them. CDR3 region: CASTPFRDNMNTQYF. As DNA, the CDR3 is TGTGCCAGTACCCCATTTCGGGACAATATGAATACGCAGTATTTT.